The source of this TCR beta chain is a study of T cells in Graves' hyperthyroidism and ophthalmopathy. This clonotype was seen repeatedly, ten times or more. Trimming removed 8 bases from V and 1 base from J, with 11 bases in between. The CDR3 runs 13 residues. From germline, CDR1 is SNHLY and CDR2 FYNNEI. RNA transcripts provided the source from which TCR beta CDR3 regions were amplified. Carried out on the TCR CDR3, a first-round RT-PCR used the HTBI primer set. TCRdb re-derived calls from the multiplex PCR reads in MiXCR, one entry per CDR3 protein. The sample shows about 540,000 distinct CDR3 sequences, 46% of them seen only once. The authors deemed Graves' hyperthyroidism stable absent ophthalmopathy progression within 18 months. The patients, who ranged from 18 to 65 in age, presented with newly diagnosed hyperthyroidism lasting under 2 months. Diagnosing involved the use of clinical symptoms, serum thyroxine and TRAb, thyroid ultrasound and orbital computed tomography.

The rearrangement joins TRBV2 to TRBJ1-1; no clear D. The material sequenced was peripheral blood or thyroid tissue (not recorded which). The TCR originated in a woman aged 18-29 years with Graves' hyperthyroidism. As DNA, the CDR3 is TGTGCCAGCGGGGTCCGGGGGAACACTGAAGCTTTCTTT. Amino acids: CASGVRGNTEAFF.